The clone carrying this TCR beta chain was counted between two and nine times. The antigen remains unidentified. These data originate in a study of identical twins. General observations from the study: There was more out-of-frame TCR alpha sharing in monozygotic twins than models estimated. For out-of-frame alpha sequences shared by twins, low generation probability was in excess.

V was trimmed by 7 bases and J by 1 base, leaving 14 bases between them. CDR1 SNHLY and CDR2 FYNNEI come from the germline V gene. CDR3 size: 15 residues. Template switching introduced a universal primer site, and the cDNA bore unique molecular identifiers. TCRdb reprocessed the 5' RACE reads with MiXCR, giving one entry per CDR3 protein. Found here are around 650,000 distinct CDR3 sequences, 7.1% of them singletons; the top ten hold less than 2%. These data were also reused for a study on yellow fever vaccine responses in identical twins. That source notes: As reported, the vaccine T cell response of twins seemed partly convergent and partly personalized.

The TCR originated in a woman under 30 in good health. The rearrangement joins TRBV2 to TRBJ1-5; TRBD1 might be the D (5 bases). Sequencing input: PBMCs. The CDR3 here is CASKDGGGSNQPQHF. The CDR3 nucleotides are TGTGCCAGCAAGGATGGGGGAGGCAGCAATCAGCCCCAGCATTTT.